This record looks at one T cell receptor (beta chain) sequence and its context. What this receptor recognizes is not known. No qualities accompany the bases; no much larger clone lies one base away. This sample was included in a study of somatic mutations in cytotoxic T cells in rheumatoid arthritis (dated by TCRdb to the late 2010s). Looking at the study overall: Patient peripheral blood (about 29 ml EDTA) was drawn right after diagnosis and before any treatment started. The median ages of the patient and control groups were essentially identical. To characterize clonality, the study used TCRB deep sequencing while asking whether somatic mutations are carried by expanded CD8+ T-cell clones in newly diagnosed, untreated rheumatoid arthritis. A FACSAria II or Sony SH800 was used to flow-sort some V beta antibody-stained T-cell populations at nearly 100% purity, and TCRB sequencing was also done on sorted V beta1+ cells. TCRB deep sequencing covered roughly 60 patients with rheumatoid arthritis along with some 22 healthy controls. Beyond this particular receptor, the publication reports: In about an eighth of the roughly 65 patients, more than 20% of CD8+ cells belonged to the largest CD8+ clone, while several identical CD8+ TCRB sequences were shared between blood and synovial fluid. CD8+ T-cell clonality in rheumatoid arthritis patients was not significantly different from that in age-matched healthy controls. CD8+ clonality increased with age in patients (Spearman r of about 0.49) but not in healthy controls. The finding that TRBV07 was slightly underrepresented in patients was left unadjusted for multiple comparisons. The antigen targets of the expanded CD8+ clones were unknown, and absence from virus-specific databases did not rule out viral specificity.

TCRB CDR3 sequencing used the immunoSEQ assay on genomic DNA. As for the authors' bioinformatics: Patient CD8+ clones larger than 1% were compared against published virus-specific TCRB sequences, and only a few matched. Analyses were restricted to productive TCRB rearrangements. A clone was defined by a unique TCRB CDR3 sequence, and clonality was computed as a productive clonality index based on Shannon entropy. Repertoire overlap for a pair of samples was computed from each clone's template counts relative to total templates per sample. Flow cytometry-measured V-gene usage correlated with V-gene usage from TCRB sequencing, with a Spearman r of approximately 0.55. The table was pulled from immuneACCESS by TCRdb, which kept in-frame rearrangements only. Such tables lose some clones; where checked, under half of the loss comes from unresolved V genes, and the rest has no known cause. The DNA was the basis for D and trimming; V, J and clone size are from that table. Present in this sample are about 23,000 clones, approximately 78% of which were seen just once. Of the sample, 3% to 4% falls within the top ten clones.

Its CDR3 holds 15 amino acids, cysteine through phenylalanine. The only DNA kept is the CDR3, 45 bases in frame from the first base. The germline V end is reduced by 5 bases and the J end by 1 base; junction bases left unmatched: 5. CDR1 is given as SNHLY and CDR2 as FYNNEI, both from the germline V gene. Positive magnetic bead selection on an AutoMACS was used to isolate CD4+ and CD8+ cells, with flow cytometry used to check purity. Initial screening for clonal expansions relied on flow cytometry with a TCR V beta antibody panel, after which sorted CD8+ fractions underwent TCRB deep sequencing for characterization. Peripheral blood mononuclear cells were isolated by Ficoll-Paque PLUS density gradient separation. Nucleospin Tissue or Tissue XS kits were used to extract DNA from CD4-enriched, CD8-enriched or PBMC samples, and a Qubit 2.0 fluorometer was used for quantification.

The sequenced sample consisted of CD8+ T cells sorted from blood. The chain is encoded by TRBV2 joined to TRBJ2-5, and TRBD2 aligns with 9 junction nucleotides. This TCR came from an adult with rheumatoid arthritis. The DNA is as follows: TGTGCCAGCAGTCGGGTAGCGGGGGCCCAAGAGACCCAGTACTTC. Its protein reads: CASSRVAGAQETQYF. With all but the CDR3 taken from the reference TRBV2 and TRBJ2-5 genes, the full variable domain is: EPEVTQTPSHQVTQMGQEVILRCVPISNHLYFYWYRQILGQKVEFLVSFYNNEISEKSEIFDDQFSVERPDGSNFTLKIRSTKLEDSAMYFCASSRVAGAQETQYFGPGTRLLVL.